This is a list of T cell receptor beta chains from one sample in a study of blood T cell repertoires in COVID-19. Only in-frame clones appear in the TCRdb table, and some are missing; sequencing was by immunoSEQ multiplex PCR. The table has about 200,000 clones, around 88% seen once; the top ten hold 5.6%. Sequences were obtained from PBMCs or T cells enriched from blood (not recorded which). The receptors stem from a man aged 35-49 years with acute COVID-19. Both conserved end residues are part of each CDR3. Fields, in order: clone size, J gene, D gene, CDR3 length, V gene, CDR3 DNA, CDR3 protein. D genes are given only for firm matches. Size values are once, few and many counts, or a class for expanded clones, and some rows have none.

abundance: NA
j_gene: TRBJ2-1
d_gene: NA
len: 15
v_gene: TRBV7-8
CDR3nt: TGTGCCAGCAGGTCCCTTGGGAGGAGCGGGAATGAGCAGTTCTTC
CDR3aa: CASRSLGRSGNEQFF

abundance: NA
j_gene: TRBJ2-1
d_gene: NA
len: 13
v_gene: TRBV6-5
CDR3nt: TGTGCCAGCAGTTATAGCGGATACAATGAGCAGTTCTTC
CDR3aa: CASSYSGYNEQFF

abundance: NA
j_gene: TRBJ2-1
d_gene: TRBD2
len: 16
v_gene: TRBV4-3
CDR3nt: TGCGCCAGCAGCCGTCTACTCTCACTAGCGGGAGATGAGCAGTTCTTC
CDR3aa: CASSRLLSLAGDEQFF

abundance: NA
j_gene: TRBJ2-7
d_gene: TRBD2
len: 16
v_gene: TRBV19
CDR3nt: TGTGCCAGTAGTCCCTCCCGGGGACTACTAACGGGCGAGCAGTACTTC
CDR3aa: CASSPSRGLLTGEQYF

abundance: NA
j_gene: TRBJ1-2
d_gene: NA
len: 12
v_gene: TRBV19
CDR3nt: TGTGCCAGTAGTATATCTGACTATGGCTACACCTTC
CDR3aa: CASSISDYGYTF

abundance: NA
j_gene: TRBJ1-4
d_gene: TRBD1
len: 18
v_gene: TRBV23-1
CDR3nt: TGCGCCAGCAGTCCGGGACGAACAGGGGATCCGCAAAATGAAAAACTGTTTTTT
CDR3aa: CASSPGRTGDPQNEKLFF

abundance: NA
j_gene: TRBJ2-1
d_gene: NA
len: 17
v_gene: TRBV3-1/TRBV3-2
CDR3nt: TGTGCCAGCAGCCAAGACCCGACTGACTCCCTCGGCAATGAGCAGTTCTTC
CDR3aa: CASSQDPTDSLGNEQFF

abundance: NA
j_gene: TRBJ2-3
d_gene: TRBD2
len: 16
v_gene: TRBV7-9
CDR3nt: TGTGCCAGCAGCCTAGGGACTAGCGGGACCACAGATACGCAGTATTTT
CDR3aa: CASSLGTSGTTDTQYF

abundance: NA
j_gene: TRBJ1-5
d_gene: TRBD1
len: 13
v_gene: TRBV29-1
CDR3nt: TGCAGCGCAACCGGGACAGGGAATCAGCCCCAGCATTTT
CDR3aa: CSATGTGNQPQHF

abundance: NA
j_gene: TRBJ1-3
d_gene: NA
len: 13
v_gene: TRBV14
CDR3nt: TGTGCCAGCAGTCCGCGGCCCGGGTTCACCATATATTTT
CDR3aa: CASSPRPGFTIYF

abundance: once
j_gene: TRBJ2-7
d_gene: TRBD2
len: 16
v_gene: TRBV7-2
CDR3nt: TGTGCCAGCAGCTTAGCATCCCTAGCGGGAGTACTCGAGCAGTACTTC
CDR3aa: CASSLASLAGVLEQYF

abundance: NA
j_gene: TRBJ1-1
d_gene: TRBD1
len: 14
v_gene: TRBV19
CDR3nt: TGTGCCAGTAGTAGGGGACAGGGGATTGGTGAAGCTTTCTTT
CDR3aa: CASSRGQGIGEAFF

abundance: NA
j_gene: TRBJ2-3
d_gene: TRBD1
len: 15
v_gene: TRBV3-1/TRBV3-2
CDR3nt: TGTGCCAGCAGCCTCGGGACAGATAGCACAGATACGCAGTATTTT
CDR3aa: CASSLGTDSTDTQYF

abundance: NA
j_gene: TRBJ1-2
d_gene: TRBD1
len: 16
v_gene: TRBV7-2
CDR3nt: TGTGCCAGCAGCTCACCCGGGACAGGGGCCTTGAATGGCTACACCTTC
CDR3aa: CASSSPGTGALNGYTF

abundance: NA
j_gene: TRBJ2-7
d_gene: TRBD2
len: 14
v_gene: TRBV5-1
CDR3nt: TGCGCCAGCACCCCGGGGGGGGGCTCCTACGAGCAGTACTTC
CDR3aa: CASTPGGGSYEQYF

abundance: NA
j_gene: TRBJ2-1
d_gene: TRBD2
len: 16
v_gene: TRBV3-1/TRBV3-2
CDR3nt: TGTGCCAGCAGCCAACCGATGGCGGGAGGGCCCAATGAGCAGTTCTTC
CDR3aa: CASSQPMAGGPNEQFF

abundance: once
j_gene: TRBJ1-1
d_gene: TRBD1
len: 15
v_gene: TRBV4-1
CDR3nt: TGCGCCAGCAGCCACAGGACAGGACTGAACACTGAAGCTTTCTTT
CDR3aa: CASSHRTGLNTEAFF

abundance: once
j_gene: TRBJ2-5
d_gene: TRBD1
len: 13
v_gene: TRBV10-3
CDR3nt: TGTGCCATCAGAGGGACAGGGAAAGAGACCCAGTACTTC
CDR3aa: CAIRGTGKETQYF

abundance: few
j_gene: TRBJ2-7
d_gene: TRBD1
len: 15
v_gene: TRBV6-2/TRBV6-3
CDR3nt: TGTGCCAGCAGCCCCTCCGGACAGGGGGTCCCCGAGCAGTACTTC
CDR3aa: CASSPSGQGVPEQYF

abundance: NA
j_gene: TRBJ2-7
d_gene: NA
len: 13
v_gene: TRBV6-5
CDR3nt: TGTGCCAGCAGTTCGCGACCAGACAGAGAGCAGTACTTC
CDR3aa: CASSSRPDREQYF

abundance: once
j_gene: TRBJ1-5
d_gene: TRBD1
len: 18
v_gene: TRBV27
CDR3nt: TGTGCCAGCAGTCCCAACAATGGGGACAGGGGGACGGGGCAGCCCCAGCATTTT
CDR3aa: CASSPNNGDRGTGQPQHF

abundance: NA
j_gene: TRBJ2-1
d_gene: TRBD2
len: 13
v_gene: TRBV5-1
CDR3nt: TGCGCCAGTAGGACTAGCGGCCTCAATGAGCAGTTCTTC
CDR3aa: CASRTSGLNEQFF

abundance: NA
j_gene: TRBJ1-4
d_gene: NA
len: 16
v_gene: TRBV28
CDR3nt: TGTGCCAGCAGTTTATCCATCGACAGCCCGAATGAAAAACTGTTTTTT
CDR3aa: CASSLSIDSPNEKLFF

abundance: NA
j_gene: TRBJ2-3
d_gene: NA
len: 13
v_gene: TRBV5-6
CDR3nt: TGTGCCAGCAGCTTGTCGGGCACAGATACGCAGTATTTT
CDR3aa: CASSLSGTDTQYF

abundance: NA
j_gene: TRBJ2-7
d_gene: TRBD2
len: 14
v_gene: TRBV19
CDR3nt: TGTGCCACGGCTATCGTAGCGGGTCTGGGCGAGCAGTACTTC
CDR3aa: CATAIVAGLGEQYF

abundance: NA
j_gene: TRBJ2-7
d_gene: NA
len: 17
v_gene: TRBV11-2
CDR3nt: TGTGCCAGCAGCTTAGGAGCCGGACCGGGGAGCTCCTACGAGCAGTACTTC
CDR3aa: CASSLGAGPGSSYEQYF

abundance: few
j_gene: TRBJ1-1
d_gene: NA
len: 13
v_gene: TRBV7-2
CDR3nt: TGTGCCAGCAGCACGGGTCGGAACACTGAAGCTTTCTTT
CDR3aa: CASSTGRNTEAFF

abundance: NA
j_gene: TRBJ2-3
d_gene: NA
len: 14
v_gene: TRBV7-3
CDR3nt: TGTGCCAGCAGCTTCACAGGGGAGGCAGATACGCAGTATTTT
CDR3aa: CASSFTGEADTQYF

abundance: NA
j_gene: TRBJ1-1
d_gene: NA
len: 13
v_gene: TRBV27
CDR3nt: TGTGCCAGCAGTTTATCGGGGGGAACGGAAGCTTTCTTT
CDR3aa: CASSLSGGTEAFF

abundance: NA
j_gene: TRBJ1-1
d_gene: NA
len: 11
v_gene: TRBV19
CDR3nt: TGTGCCAGTGGTGCCTCGGTGGGCGCTTTCTTT
CDR3aa: CASGASVGAFF

abundance: NA
j_gene: TRBJ2-3
d_gene: NA
len: 12
v_gene: TRBV10-3
CDR3nt: TGTGCCATCGCGGCTAGCACAGATACGCAGTATTTT
CDR3aa: CAIAASTDTQYF

abundance: NA
j_gene: TRBJ2-1
d_gene: TRBD1
len: 14
v_gene: TRBV6-4
CDR3nt: TGTGCCAGCAGGGGAACAGGGGGCCGAGGTGAGCAGTTCTTC
CDR3aa: CASRGTGGRGEQFF

abundance: NA
j_gene: TRBJ1-5
d_gene: NA
len: 13
v_gene: TRBV10-3
CDR3nt: TGTGCCACTAGCAGTGCCTCTAATCAGCCCCAGCATTTT
CDR3aa: CATSSASNQPQHF

abundance: NA
j_gene: TRBJ2-3
d_gene: TRBD2
len: 15
v_gene: TRBV29-1
CDR3nt: TGCAGCCACCTGACGGGACTAGCGGGAGTAGATACGCAGTATTTT
CDR3aa: CSHLTGLAGVDTQYF

abundance: NA
j_gene: TRBJ2-3
d_gene: TRBD1
len: 16
v_gene: TRBV7-3
CDR3nt: TGTGCCAGCAGCAAAAGTGCGGACAGGAGCACAGATACGCAGTATTTT
CDR3aa: CASSKSADRSTDTQYF

abundance: NA
j_gene: TRBJ2-5
d_gene: TRBD2
len: 14
v_gene: TRBV5-1
CDR3nt: TGCGCCAGCAGATTAGCGGGAGGGCAAGAGACCCAGTACTTC
CDR3aa: CASRLAGGQETQYF

abundance: NA
j_gene: TRBJ2-5
d_gene: NA
len: 14
v_gene: TRBV7-3
CDR3nt: TGTGCCAGCAGCTTTCAGGGGGGCCAAGAGACCCAGTACTTC
CDR3aa: CASSFQGGQETQYF

abundance: NA
j_gene: TRBJ1-6
d_gene: NA
len: 14
v_gene: TRBV28
CDR3nt: TGTGCCAGCAGAACCTCAGGGTCGGAATCACCCCTCCACTTT
CDR3aa: CASRTSGSESPLHF

abundance: NA
j_gene: TRBJ1-4
d_gene: NA
len: 15
v_gene: TRBV3-1/TRBV3-2
CDR3nt: TGTGCCAGCAGCCAAGATAGGCCCCAGGTCAGTCAACTGTTTTTT
CDR3aa: CASSQDRPQVSQLFF

abundance: NA
j_gene: TRBJ2-1
d_gene: TRBD2
len: 18
v_gene: TRBV9
CDR3nt: TGTGCCAGCAGCCCCCCCACCCCGCGGGAGGGAAAGTACAATGAGCAGTTCTTC
CDR3aa: CASSPPTPREGKYNEQFF

abundance: NA
j_gene: TRBJ2-2
d_gene: NA
len: 18
v_gene: TRBV15
CDR3nt: TGTGCCACCAGCAGAGATTTTAGGGACTCACGGTACACCGGGGAGCTGTTTTTT
CDR3aa: CATSRDFRDSRYTGELFF

abundance: NA
j_gene: TRBJ2-1
d_gene: TRBD2
len: 17
v_gene: TRBV4-3
CDR3nt: TGCGCCAGCAGCCAAGATCCGGCCACTAGCGGCCACAATGAGCAGTTCTTC
CDR3aa: CASSQDPATSGHNEQFF

abundance: NA
j_gene: TRBJ1-6
d_gene: NA
len: 13
v_gene: TRBV3-1/TRBV3-2
CDR3nt: TGTGCCAGCAGCCAAGACAGAAATTCACCCCTCCACTTT
CDR3aa: CASSQDRNSPLHF

abundance: NA
j_gene: TRBJ2-7
d_gene: NA
len: 12
v_gene: TRBV7-6
CDR3nt: TGTGCCAGCAGCTCAGGGTCGGTCGAGCAGTACTTC
CDR3aa: CASSSGSVEQYF

abundance: few
j_gene: TRBJ2-7
d_gene: NA
len: 16
v_gene: TRBV2
CDR3nt: TGTGCCAGCAGTGAAACCCCCGTGGGGGTGGGACTCGAGCAGTACTTC
CDR3aa: CASSETPVGVGLEQYF

abundance: once
j_gene: TRBJ2-5
d_gene: TRBD2
len: 14
v_gene: TRBV2
CDR3nt: TGTGCCAGCAGTGGGCTAGCGGGGCAAGAGACCCAGTACTTC
CDR3aa: CASSGLAGQETQYF

abundance: NA
j_gene: TRBJ2-7
d_gene: TRBD1
len: 15
v_gene: TRBV5-1
CDR3nt: TGCGCCAGCAGCTTGACCGGGACAGGGGCAAACGAGCAGTACTTC
CDR3aa: CASSLTGTGANEQYF

abundance: NA
j_gene: TRBJ1-1
d_gene: TRBD1
len: 16
v_gene: TRBV19
CDR3nt: TGTGCCAGTAGTAATCAGGGGGCAAAAGTCCTCACTGAAGCTTTCTTT
CDR3aa: CASSNQGAKVLTEAFF

abundance: NA
j_gene: TRBJ2-7
d_gene: TRBD2
len: 14
v_gene: TRBV10-2
CDR3nt: TGCGCCAGCAGGCGGACTAGCGGGAGTTACGAGCAGTACTTC
CDR3aa: CASRRTSGSYEQYF

abundance: NA
j_gene: TRBJ1-5
d_gene: NA
len: 13
v_gene: TRBV6-1
CDR3nt: TGTGCCAGCAGTGAAGCGGCGGATCAGCCCCAGCATTTT
CDR3aa: CASSEAADQPQHF

abundance: NA
j_gene: TRBJ1-5
d_gene: NA
len: 13
v_gene: TRBV6-5
CDR3nt: TGTGCCAGCAGTTACTCGACTCAACAGCCCCAGCATTTT
CDR3aa: CASSYSTQQPQHF

abundance: NA
j_gene: TRBJ1-5
d_gene: TRBD1
len: 15
v_gene: TRBV4-3
CDR3nt: TGCGCCAGCAGCCATGGAACAGGGGCGCATCAGCCCCAGCATTTT
CDR3aa: CASSHGTGAHQPQHF